This TCR beta chain came from a study of response to subunit inactivated influenza vaccine. CDR3 length equals 13 residues. Losses at the gene ends were 9 bases for V and 4 bases for J; bases not matched to a gene: 5. MiXCR, applied by TCRdb to the RT-PCR reads, yields one record per CDR3 protein. The repertoire has hundreds of thousands of distinct CDR3 sequences, roughly 18% of them found once; the top ten carry under 13%. The specimen was PBMCs from blood, collected more than 4 days after vaccination. This sequence joins TRBV12-3 or TRBV12-4 and TRBJ2-7, with TRBD2 matching 11 bases. This TCR was sampled from a man aged 45-60 years who received an inactivated influenza vaccine. The CDR3 coding sequence is TGTGCCAGTAAAACTAGCGGGGGTTACGAGCAGTACTTC. Translated: CASKTSGGYEQYF.